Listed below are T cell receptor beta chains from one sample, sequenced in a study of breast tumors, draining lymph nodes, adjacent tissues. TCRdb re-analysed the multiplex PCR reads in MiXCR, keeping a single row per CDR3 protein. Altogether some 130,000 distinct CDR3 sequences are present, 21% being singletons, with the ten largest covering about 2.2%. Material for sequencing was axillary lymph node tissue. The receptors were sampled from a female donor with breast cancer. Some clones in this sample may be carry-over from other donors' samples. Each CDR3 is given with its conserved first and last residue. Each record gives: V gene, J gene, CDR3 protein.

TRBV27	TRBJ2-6	CASSLRAGTSGANVLTF
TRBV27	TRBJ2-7	CASRTLPGSSEQYF
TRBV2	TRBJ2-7	CASSPPGGAEQYF
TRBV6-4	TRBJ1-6	CASSDTDRRDSPLHF
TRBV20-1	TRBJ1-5	CSARGDTSNQPQHF
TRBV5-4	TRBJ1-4	CASSQQREQNEKLFF
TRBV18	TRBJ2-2	CASPPGQVSTGELFF
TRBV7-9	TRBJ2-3	CASSPASSTDTQYF
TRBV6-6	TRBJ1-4	CASRSTRQEHNEKLFF
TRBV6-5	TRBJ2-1	CASSSPGFASSYNEQFF
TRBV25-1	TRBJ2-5	CASSAGAQYF
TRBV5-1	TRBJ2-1	CASSFGPGFNEQFF
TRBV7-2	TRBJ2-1	CASVGVAAEQFF
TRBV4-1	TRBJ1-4	CASSLTGTTNEKLFF
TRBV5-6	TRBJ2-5	CASSLSWAQETQYF
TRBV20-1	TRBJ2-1	CSANRLNNEQFF
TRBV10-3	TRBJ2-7	CAISAQGGGEQYF
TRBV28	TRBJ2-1	CASSLHRGNSYNEQFF
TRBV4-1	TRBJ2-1	CASSQRLAGVVRKDNEQFF
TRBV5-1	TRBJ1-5	CASSPEGGWQPQHF
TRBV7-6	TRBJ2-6	CASSFFGAGANVLTF
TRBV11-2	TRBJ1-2	CASGGYGYTF
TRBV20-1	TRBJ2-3	CSAGPNNTDTQYF
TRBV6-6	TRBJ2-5	CASFTGRQETQYF
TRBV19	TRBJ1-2	CASSMGQGYGYTF
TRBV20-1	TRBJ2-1	CSARDHIPPGGEQFF
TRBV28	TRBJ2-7	CASQDNAYEQYF
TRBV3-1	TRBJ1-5	CASSRAGTNQPQHF
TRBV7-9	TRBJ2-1	CASSLGYGGTGNEQFF
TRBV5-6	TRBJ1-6	CASSFGVYNSPLHF
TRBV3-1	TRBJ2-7	CASSQVSMEQYF
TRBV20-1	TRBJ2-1	CSAILAGGVGYNEQFF
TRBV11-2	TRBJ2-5	CASSARTSGVPFQETQYF